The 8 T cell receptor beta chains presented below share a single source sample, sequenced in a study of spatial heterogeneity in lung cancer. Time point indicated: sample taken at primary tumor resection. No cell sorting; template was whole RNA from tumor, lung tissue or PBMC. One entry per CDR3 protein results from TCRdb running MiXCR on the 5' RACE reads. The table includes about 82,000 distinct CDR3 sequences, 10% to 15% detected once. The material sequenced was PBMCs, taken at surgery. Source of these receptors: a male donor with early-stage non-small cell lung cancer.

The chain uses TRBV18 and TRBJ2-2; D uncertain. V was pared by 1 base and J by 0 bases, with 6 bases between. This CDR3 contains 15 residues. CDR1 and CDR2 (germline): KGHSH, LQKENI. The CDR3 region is CASSPRDPNTGELFF. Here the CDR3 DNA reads TGTGCCAGCTCACCACGGGATCCGAACACCGGGGAGCTGTTTTTT.

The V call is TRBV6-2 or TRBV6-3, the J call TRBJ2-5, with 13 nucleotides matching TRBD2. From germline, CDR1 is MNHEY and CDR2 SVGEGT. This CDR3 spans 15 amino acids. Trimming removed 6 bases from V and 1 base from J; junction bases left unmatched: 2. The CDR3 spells CASRRLAGGQETQYF. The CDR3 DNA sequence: TGTGCCAGCAGGCGACTAGCGGGGGGCCAAGAGACCCAGTACTTC.

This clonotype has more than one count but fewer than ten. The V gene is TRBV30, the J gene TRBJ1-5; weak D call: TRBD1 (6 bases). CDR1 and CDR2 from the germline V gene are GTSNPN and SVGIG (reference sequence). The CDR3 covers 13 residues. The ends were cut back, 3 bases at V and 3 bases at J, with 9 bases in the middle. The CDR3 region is CAWSRDTNQPQHF. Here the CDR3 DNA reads TGTGCCTGGAGCCGGGACACCAATCAGCCCCAGCATTTT. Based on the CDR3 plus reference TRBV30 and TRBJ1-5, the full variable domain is SQTIHQWPATLVQPVGSPLSLECTVEGTSNPNLYWYRQAAGRGLQLLFYSVGIGQISSEVPQNLSASRPQDRQFILSSKKLLLSDSGFYLCAWSRDTNQPQHFGDGTRLSIL.

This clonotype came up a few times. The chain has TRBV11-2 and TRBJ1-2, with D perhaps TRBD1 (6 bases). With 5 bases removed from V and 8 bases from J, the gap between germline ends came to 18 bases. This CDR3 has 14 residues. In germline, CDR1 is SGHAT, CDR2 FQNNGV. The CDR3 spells CASSPFNTGQGYTF. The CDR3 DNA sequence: TGTGCCAGCAGCCCATTTAATACAGGGCAAGGCTACACCTTC.

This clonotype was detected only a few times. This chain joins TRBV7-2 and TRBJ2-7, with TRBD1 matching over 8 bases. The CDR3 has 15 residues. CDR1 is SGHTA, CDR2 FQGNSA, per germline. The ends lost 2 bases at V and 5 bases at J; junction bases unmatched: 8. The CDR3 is CASSLQGQVGNEQYF. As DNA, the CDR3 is TGTGCCAGCAGCTTACAGGGACAGGTAGGAAACGAGCAGTACTTC.

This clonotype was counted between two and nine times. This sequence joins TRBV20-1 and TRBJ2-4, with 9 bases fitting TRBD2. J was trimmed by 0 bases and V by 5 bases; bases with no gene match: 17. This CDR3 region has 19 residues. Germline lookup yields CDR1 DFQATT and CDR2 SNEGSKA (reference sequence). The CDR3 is CSALHQGGGGLLAKNIQYF. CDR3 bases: TGCAGTGCTCTACATCAGGGCGGGGGGGGCTTACTAGCCAAAAACATTCAGTACTTC.

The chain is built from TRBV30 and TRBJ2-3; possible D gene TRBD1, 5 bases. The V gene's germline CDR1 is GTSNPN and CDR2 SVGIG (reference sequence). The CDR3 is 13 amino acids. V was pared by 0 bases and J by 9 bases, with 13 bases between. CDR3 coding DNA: TGTGCCTGGAGTGTACGAACAGGCGGAACGCAGTATTTT. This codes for CAWSVRTGGTQYF. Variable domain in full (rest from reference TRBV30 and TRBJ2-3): SQTIHQWPATLVQPVGSPLSLECTVEGTSNPNLYWYRQAAGRGLQLLFYSVGIGQISSEVPQNLSASRPQDRQFILSSKKLLLSDSGFYLCAWSVRTGGTQYFGPGTRLTVL.

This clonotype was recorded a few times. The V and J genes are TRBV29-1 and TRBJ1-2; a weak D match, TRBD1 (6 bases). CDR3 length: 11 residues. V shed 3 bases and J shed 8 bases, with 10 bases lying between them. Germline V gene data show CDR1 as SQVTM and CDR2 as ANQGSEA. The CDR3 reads CSVERRGGYTF. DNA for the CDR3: TGCAGCGTTGAGAGGAGGGGGGGCTACACCTTC.